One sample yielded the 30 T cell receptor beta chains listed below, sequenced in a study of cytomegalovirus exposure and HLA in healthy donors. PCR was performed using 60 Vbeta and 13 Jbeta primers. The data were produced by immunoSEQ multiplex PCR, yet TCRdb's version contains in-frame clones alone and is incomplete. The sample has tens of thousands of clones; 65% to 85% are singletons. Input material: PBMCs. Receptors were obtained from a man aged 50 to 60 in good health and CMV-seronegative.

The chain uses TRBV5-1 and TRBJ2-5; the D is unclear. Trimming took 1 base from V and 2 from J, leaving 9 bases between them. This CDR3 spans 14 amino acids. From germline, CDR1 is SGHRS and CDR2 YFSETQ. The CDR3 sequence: CASSLPGSQETQYF. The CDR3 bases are TGCGCCAGCAGCTTGCCCGGTAGTCAAGAGACCCAGTACTTC.

CDR3 coding DNA: TGTGCCATCAGTGGTTTGGGGGAACAGGGAACCTACCCCTACGAGCAGTACTTC. Amino acids: CAISGLGEQGTYPYEQYF. The chain uses TRBV10-3 and TRBJ2-7; TRBD1 is a possible D gene (6 bases). Germline V lookup: CDR1 ENHRY, CDR2 SYGVKD. CDR3 length equals 18 residues. V gave up 4 bases and J gave up 2 bases, with 24 bases separating them.

The CDR3: CASRKLAGVTDTQYF. DNA of the CDR3: TGTGCCAGCAGAAAGCTAGCGGGAGTTACAGATACGCAGTATTTT. The chain carries TRBV11-2 and TRBJ2-3; 10 bases match TRBD2. Germline lookup yields CDR1 SGHAT and CDR2 FQNNGV. CDR3 length: 15 amino acids. Trimming at V came to 6 bases and at J to 3 bases, leaving 6 bases not matched to a gene.

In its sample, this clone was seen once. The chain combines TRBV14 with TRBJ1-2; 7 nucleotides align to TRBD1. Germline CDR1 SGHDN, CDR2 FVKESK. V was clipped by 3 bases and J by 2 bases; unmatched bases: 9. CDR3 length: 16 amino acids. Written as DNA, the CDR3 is TGTGCCAGCAGCCACCCCCGGGACAGCCCCAACTATGGCTACACCTTC. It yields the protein CASSHPRDSPNYGYTF.

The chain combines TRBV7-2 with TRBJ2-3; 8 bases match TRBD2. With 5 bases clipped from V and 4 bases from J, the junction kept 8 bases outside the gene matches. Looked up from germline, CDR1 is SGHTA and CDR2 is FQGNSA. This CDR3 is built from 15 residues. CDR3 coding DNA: TGTGCCAGCAGCCAAACTAGGCGGGAGGCAGATACGCAGTATTTT. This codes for CASSQTRREADTQYF. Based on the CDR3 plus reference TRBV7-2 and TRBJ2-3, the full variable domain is GAGVSQSPSNKVTEKGKDVELRCDPISGHTALYWYRQSLGQGLEFLIYFQGNSAPDKSGLPSDRFSAERTGGSVSTLTIQRTQQEDSAVYLCASSQTRREADTQYFGPGTRLTVL.

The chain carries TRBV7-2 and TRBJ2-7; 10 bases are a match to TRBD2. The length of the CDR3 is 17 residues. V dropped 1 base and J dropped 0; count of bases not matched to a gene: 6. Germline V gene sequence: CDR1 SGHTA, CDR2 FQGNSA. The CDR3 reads CASSLEGGLASSYEQYF. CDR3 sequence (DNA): TGTGCCAGCAGCTTAGAGGGGGGACTAGCGAGCTCCTACGAGCAGTACTTC.

The CDR3 DNA is TGTGCCAGCTCACCCTCGCTAGCGGTGAACAATGAGCAGTTCTTC. Translated: CASSPSLAVNNEQFF. This chain uses TRBV18 with TRBJ2-1, with TRBD2 matching 7 bases. Trimming removed 3 bases from V and 5 bases from J; junction bases left unmatched: 7. Germline V lookup: CDR1 KGHSH, CDR2 LQKENI. The CDR3 runs 15 residues.

In DNA form, the CDR3 reads TGCAGCGCCTCCCGGACAGGGGGCCCCTACGAGCAGTACTTC. This sequence encodes CSASRTGGPYEQYF. This chain joins TRBV29-1 and TRBJ2-7; 11 bases fit TRBD1. The CDR3 runs to 14 residues. Germline trimming cut 7 bases from V and 2 bases from J; bases unmatched to any gene: 7. Germline CDR1 SQVTM, CDR2 ANQGSEA.

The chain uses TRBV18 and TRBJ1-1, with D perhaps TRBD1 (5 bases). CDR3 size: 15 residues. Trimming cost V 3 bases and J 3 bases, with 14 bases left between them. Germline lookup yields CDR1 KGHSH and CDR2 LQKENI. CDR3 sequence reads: CASSPPGRGDTEAFF. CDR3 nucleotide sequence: TGTGCCAGCTCACCTCCCGGGAGGGGTGACACTGAAGCTTTCTTT.

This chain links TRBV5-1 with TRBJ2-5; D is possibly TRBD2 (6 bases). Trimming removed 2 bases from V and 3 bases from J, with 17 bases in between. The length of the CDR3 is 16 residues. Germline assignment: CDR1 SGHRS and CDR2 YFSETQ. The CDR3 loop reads CASSFFSVAVEETQYF. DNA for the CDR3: TGCGCCAGCAGCTTCTTCTCGGTAGCGGTAGAAGAGACCCAGTACTTC.

In DNA form, the CDR3 reads TGTGCCAGCAGAACCGGGACAGGGGGCTGGGGGGACACTGAAGCTTTCTTT. Translating it yields CASRTGTGGWGDTEAFF. This rearrangement joins TRBV2 to TRBJ1-1, with 12 nucleotides matching TRBD1. CDR1 SNHLY and CDR2 FYNNEI come from the germline V gene. CDR3 size: 17 residues. Trimming cost V 6 bases and J 3 bases; bases outside gene matches: 11. Full variable domain (rest looked up from reference TRBV2 and TRBJ1-1): EPEVTQTPSHQVTQMGQEVILRCVPISNHLYFYWYRQILGQKVEFLVSFYNNEISEKSEIFDDQFSVERPDGSNFTLKIRSTKLEDSAMYFCASRTGTGGWGDTEAFFGQGTRLTVV.

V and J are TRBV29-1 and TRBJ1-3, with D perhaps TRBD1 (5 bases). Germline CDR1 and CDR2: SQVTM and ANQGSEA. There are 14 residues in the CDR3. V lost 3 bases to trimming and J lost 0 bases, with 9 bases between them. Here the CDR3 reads CSVDRGISGNTIYF. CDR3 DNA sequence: TGCAGCGTTGACCGGGGGATCTCTGGAAACACCATATATTTT. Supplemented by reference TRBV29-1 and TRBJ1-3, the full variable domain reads SAVISQKPSRDICQRGTSLTIQCQVDSQVTMMFWYRQQPGQSLTLIATANQGSEATYESGFVIDKFPISRPNLTFSTLTVSNMSPEDSSIYLCSVDRGISGNTIYFGEGSWLTVV.

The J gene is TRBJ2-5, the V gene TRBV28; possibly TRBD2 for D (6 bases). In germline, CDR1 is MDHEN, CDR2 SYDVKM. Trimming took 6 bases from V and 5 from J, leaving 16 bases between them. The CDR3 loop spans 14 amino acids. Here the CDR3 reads CASSFRLGRETQYF. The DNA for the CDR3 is TGTGCCAGCAGCTTCCGACTGGGGAGGGAGACCCAGTACTTC.

The CDR3 nucleotides read TGTGCCTGGAGTTTCACTTCTGGGGCCAACGTCCTGACTTTC. Protein product: CAWSFTSGANVLTF. This chain connects TRBV30 to TRBJ2-6; the D is unclear. There are 14 residues in the CDR3. Germline V lookup: CDR1 GTSNPN, CDR2 SVGIG (reference sequence). Between the trimmed V and J ends, which lost 2 bases and 1 base, there was a span of 6 bases.

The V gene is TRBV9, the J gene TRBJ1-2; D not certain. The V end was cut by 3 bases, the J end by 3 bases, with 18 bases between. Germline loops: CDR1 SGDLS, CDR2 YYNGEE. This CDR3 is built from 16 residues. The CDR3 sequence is CASSASWLSAYYGYTF. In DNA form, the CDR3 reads TGTGCCAGCAGCGCAAGTTGGTTATCTGCGTACTATGGCTACACCTTC.

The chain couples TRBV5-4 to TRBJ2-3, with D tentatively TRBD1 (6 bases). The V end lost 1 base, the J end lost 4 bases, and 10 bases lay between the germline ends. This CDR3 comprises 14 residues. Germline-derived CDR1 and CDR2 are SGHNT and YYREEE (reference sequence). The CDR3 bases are TGTGCCAGCAGCTTGAGGAAGGGGGCAGATACGCAGTATTTT. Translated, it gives CASSLRKGADTQYF.

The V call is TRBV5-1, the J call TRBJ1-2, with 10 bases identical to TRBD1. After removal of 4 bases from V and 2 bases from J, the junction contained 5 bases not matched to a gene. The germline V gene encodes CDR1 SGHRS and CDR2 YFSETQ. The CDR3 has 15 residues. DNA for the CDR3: TGCGCCAGCAGCCTGACAGGGGGCGGAAACTATGGCTACACCTTC. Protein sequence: CASSLTGGGNYGYTF.

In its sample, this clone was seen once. The CDR3 loop reads CASSLFSGGYSGNTIYF. DNA of the CDR3: TGTGCCAGCAGCTTGTTTTCCGGGGGATACTCTGGAAACACCATATATTTT. This chain links TRBV5-4 with TRBJ1-3, with D perhaps TRBD1 (5 bases). The CDR3 is made up of 17 amino acids. The V and J ends lost 1 base and 0 bases respectively, with 14 bases between them. Germline-derived CDR1 and CDR2 are SGHNT and YYREEE (reference sequence). Full variable domain (rest looked up from reference TRBV5-4 and TRBJ1-3): ETGVTQSPTHLIKTRGQQVTLRCSSQSGHNTVSWYQQALGQGPQFIFQYYREEENGRGNFPPRFSGLQFPNYSSELNVNALELDDSALYLCASSLFSGGYSGNTIYFGEGSWLTVV.

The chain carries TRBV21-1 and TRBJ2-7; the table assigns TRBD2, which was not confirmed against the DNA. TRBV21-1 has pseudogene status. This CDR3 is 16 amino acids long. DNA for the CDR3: TGTGCCAGCAGCAAAGTATACAGCGGGAGGGCCTGGAAGCAGTACTTC. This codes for CASSKVYSGRAWKQYF.

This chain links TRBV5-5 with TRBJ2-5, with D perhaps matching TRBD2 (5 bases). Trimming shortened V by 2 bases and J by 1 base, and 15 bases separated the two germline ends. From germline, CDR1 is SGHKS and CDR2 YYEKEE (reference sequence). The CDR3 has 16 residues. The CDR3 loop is CASSLYHSGSQETQYF. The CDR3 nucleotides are TGTGCCAGCAGCTTATACCACTCGGGGTCCCAAGAGACCCAGTACTTC.

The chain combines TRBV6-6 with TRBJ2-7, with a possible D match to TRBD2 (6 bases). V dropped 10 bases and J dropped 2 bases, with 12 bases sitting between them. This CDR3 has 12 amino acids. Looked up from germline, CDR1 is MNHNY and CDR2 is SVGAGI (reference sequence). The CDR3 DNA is TGTGCCACCTCTGGAGGGACCTACGAGCAGTACTTC. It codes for CATSGGTYEQYF.

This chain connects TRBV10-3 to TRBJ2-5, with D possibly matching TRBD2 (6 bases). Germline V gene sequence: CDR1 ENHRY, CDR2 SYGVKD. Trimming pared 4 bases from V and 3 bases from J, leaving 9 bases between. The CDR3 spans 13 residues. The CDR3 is CAISAGVEETQYF. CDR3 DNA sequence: TGTGCCATCAGTGCGGGGGTTGAAGAGACCCAGTACTTC.

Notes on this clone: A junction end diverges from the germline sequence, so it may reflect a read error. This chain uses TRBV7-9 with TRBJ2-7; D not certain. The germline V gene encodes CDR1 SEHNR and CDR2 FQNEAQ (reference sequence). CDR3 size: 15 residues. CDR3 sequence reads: CASSPGLRSSYGQYF. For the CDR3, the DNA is TGTGCCAGCAGCCCAGGTCTCCGAAGCTCCTACGGGCAGTACTTC.

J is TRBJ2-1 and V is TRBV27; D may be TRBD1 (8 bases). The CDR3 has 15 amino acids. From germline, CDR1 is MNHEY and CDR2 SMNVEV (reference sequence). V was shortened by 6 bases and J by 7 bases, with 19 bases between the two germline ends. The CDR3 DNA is TGTGCCAGCAGAGGACTACAGGGGGGGGTAAATGAGCAGTTCTTC. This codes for CASRGLQGGVNEQFF.

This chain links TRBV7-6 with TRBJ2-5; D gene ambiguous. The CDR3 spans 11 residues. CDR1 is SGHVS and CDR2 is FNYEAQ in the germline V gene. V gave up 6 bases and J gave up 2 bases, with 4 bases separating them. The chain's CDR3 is CASSSQETQYF. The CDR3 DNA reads TGTGCCAGCAGTTCTCAAGAGACCCAGTACTTC.

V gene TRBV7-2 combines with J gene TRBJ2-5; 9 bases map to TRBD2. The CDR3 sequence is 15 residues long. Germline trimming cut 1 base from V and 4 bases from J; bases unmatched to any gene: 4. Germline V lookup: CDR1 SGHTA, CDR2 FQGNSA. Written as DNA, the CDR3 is TGTGCCAGCAGCTTAGTGGCAGCGGGGGGAGAGACCCAGTACTTC. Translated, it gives CASSLVAAGGETQYF.

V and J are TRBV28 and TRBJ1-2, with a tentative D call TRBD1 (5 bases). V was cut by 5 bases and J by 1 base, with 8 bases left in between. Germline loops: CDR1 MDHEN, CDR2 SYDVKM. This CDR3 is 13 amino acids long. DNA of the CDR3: TGTGCCAGCAGTCGACAGAGTAACTATGGCTACACCTTC. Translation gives CASSRQSNYGYTF.

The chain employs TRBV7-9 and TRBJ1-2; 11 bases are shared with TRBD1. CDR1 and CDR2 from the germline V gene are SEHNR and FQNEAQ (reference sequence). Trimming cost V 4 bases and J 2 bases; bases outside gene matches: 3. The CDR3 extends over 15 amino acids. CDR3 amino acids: CASSSRTGGNYGYTF. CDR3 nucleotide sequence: TGTGCCAGCAGCTCCCGGACAGGGGGCAACTATGGCTACACCTTC.

The CDR3 DNA reads as TGTGCCAGCAGTTTCGCGGGAGGTGGGGCCGGGGAGCTGTTTTTT. It specifies CASSFAGGGAGELFF. V and J are TRBV28 and TRBJ2-2; 8 bases match TRBD2. CDR1 is MDHEN, CDR2 SYDVKM, per germline. V was clipped by 3 bases and J by 6 bases; unmatched bases: 6. The CDR3 consists of 15 residues.

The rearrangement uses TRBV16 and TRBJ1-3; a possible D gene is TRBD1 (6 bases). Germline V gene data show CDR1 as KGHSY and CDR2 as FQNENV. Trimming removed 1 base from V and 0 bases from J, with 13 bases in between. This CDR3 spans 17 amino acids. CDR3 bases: TGTGCCAGCAGCCAATGGGGGACACAGAGCTCTGGAAACACCATATATTTT. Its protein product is CASSQWGTQSSGNTIYF.